This record concerns one T cell receptor beta chain sequence. What it binds is not known. Germline V gene lookup returns CDR1 SNHLY and CDR2 FYNNEI. This CDR3 contains 15 residues. Trimming removed 0 bases at V and 4 bases at J, with 12 bases between. This sample is drawn from a study of T cells in Graves' hyperthyroidism and ophthalmopathy. Patients aged 18 to 65 had newly diagnosed hyperthyroidism of under 2 months' duration. Study-wide findings and caveats: Most thyroid-expanded clonotypes above 0.001 were also found in blood.

Amplification of TCR beta CDR3 regions used RNA as the template. Primed by the HTBI set, a first-round RT-PCR was run on the TCR CDR3. MiXCR, run by TCRdb on the multiplex PCR reads, gives a single entry per CDR3 protein. The table includes about 560,000 distinct CDR3 sequences, over 15% detected once. The V call is TRBV2, the J call TRBJ2-5; the D is unclear. Sequencing input: blood. The clonotype originates from a woman aged 18-29 years with Graves' hyperthyroidism. CDR3 DNA: TGTGCCAGCAGTGAAGCAACTGGCCTCGCAGAGACCCAGTACTTC. This encodes CASSEATGLAETQYF.